Sequencing of this T cell receptor beta chain was carried out in a study of OX40 agonist ivuxolimab in advanced cancers. Whole-study context: The patients received agonistic anti-OX40 (CD134) antibody ivuxolimab. Dosing consisted of intravenous ivuxolimab at 0.01 to 10 mg/kg every 2 weeks. Partial responses occurred in three patients (one hepatocellular carcinoma, two cutaneous melanoma). General study results and limits: Normalized T-cell clonal expansion was also low in a subset of nonresponders.

V lost 0 bases and J lost 8, with 13 bases in between. The CDR3 contains 14 residues. Germline CDR1 SGHAT, CDR2 FQNNGV. About this clone: As yet, its antigen is unknown.

Libraries were prepared by immunoSEQ multiplex PCR; TCRdb keeps only in-frame clonotypes and omits some of them. The data show tens of thousands of clones, approximately 90% seen once. The TCR comes from an adult with an advanced solid tumor such as melanoma, head and neck, liver or kidney cancer. The gene calls are TRBV11-2 and TRBJ1-1, with D possibly TRBD1 on 6 matching bases. The starting material was CD4+ or CD8+ T cells sorted from blood, obtained in a trial of the OX40 agonist ivuxolimab. In DNA, the CDR3 is TGTGCCAGCAGCTTAGAGGGACATCTCAAAGAAGCTTTCTTT. Protein product: CASSLEGHLKEAFF.